This T cell receptor beta chain was sequenced in a study of cytomegalovirus exposure and HLA in healthy donors. With 60 Vbeta and 13 Jbeta primers, the PCR was carried out. Some clones are missing from TCRdb's copy, which holds only in-frame ones; the method was immunoSEQ multiplex PCR. This sample has 150,000 or so clones; approximately 80% occur once, and the top ten carry 2.5% to 4%. Study observations and caveats: Several of the most significant clusters were apparently associated with common viral pathogens in a later analysis.

V lost 5 bases, J lost 2 bases, and 9 bases lay in between. This CDR3 contains 13 residues. The V gene's germline CDR1 is LNHNV and CDR2 YYDKDF (reference sequence). This clone was found once. The antigen is not known. Sequencing was performed on PBMCs. The sequence derives from a woman between 50 and 59 years old in good health and CMV-seropositive. The chain is built from TRBV15 and TRBJ1-2; possibly TRBD1 for D (5 bases). The CDR3 bases are TGTGCCACCAGCGAACAGGCGAACTATGGCTACACCTTC. Translation: CATSEQANYGYTF.